The rows below give T cell receptor beta chains drawn from one sample of a study of T-cell memory formation after mild COVID-19. MiXCR, applied by TCRdb to the 5' RACE reads, yields one record per CDR3 protein. The sample shows 450,000 to 700,000 distinct CDR3 sequences, 18% of them seen only once. What was sequenced was PBMCs or a T cell subset sorted from them (not recorded which). The source of these receptors is an adult woman who had mild COVID-19 (a few samples of this study predate the infection). Cell type and time point are not known. Each CDR3 is given with its conserved first and last residue. The D gene is left open where the match is weak. Rows may omit the clone size; those that give it use once, few, many or a size class.

cdr3_aa: CSARDPGITIYGYTF; cdr3_nt: TGCAGTGCTAGAGATCCTGGCATCACGATCTATGGCTACACCTTC; d_call: .; v_call: TRBV20-1; j_call: TRBJ1-2; clone_size: few
cdr3_aa: CASSQRNEKLFF; cdr3_nt: TGTGCCAGCAGCCAGAGAAATGAAAAACTGTTTTTT; d_call: .; v_call: TRBV6-6; j_call: TRBJ1-4; clone_size: .
cdr3_aa: CASSLGASGDTQYF; cdr3_nt: TGTGCCAGCAGTTTAGGAGCGTCGGGAGATACGCAGTATTTT; d_call: .; v_call: TRBV12-3/TRBV12-4; j_call: TRBJ2-3; clone_size: .
cdr3_aa: CASSLAPSAADTQYF; cdr3_nt: TGTGCCAGCAGCTTAGCGCCCAGCGCTGCAGATACGCAGTATTTT; d_call: .; v_call: TRBV7-2; j_call: TRBJ2-3; clone_size: .
cdr3_aa: CASSLLRVLLLHNTGELFF; cdr3_nt: TGTGCCAGCAGTTTACTCCGTGTACTCCTGTTACACAACACCGGGGAGCTGTTTTTT; d_call: .; v_call: TRBV12-3/TRBV12-4; j_call: TRBJ2-2; clone_size: few
cdr3_aa: CASSYGQGWDTEAFF; cdr3_nt: TGTGCCAGCAGCTACGGACAGGGCTGGGACACTGAAGCTTTCTTT; d_call: TRBD1; v_call: TRBV11-2; j_call: TRBJ1-1; clone_size: .
cdr3_aa: CASTGAGSTDTQYF; cdr3_nt: TGCGCCAGCACCGGGGCAGGCAGCACAGATACGCAGTATTTT; d_call: .; v_call: TRBV5-1; j_call: TRBJ2-3; clone_size: once
cdr3_aa: CASSSGALGGPTDTQYF; cdr3_nt: TGTGCCAGTAGCTCGGGGGCTTTAGGGGGCCCCACAGATACGCAGTATTTT; d_call: .; v_call: TRBV19; j_call: TRBJ2-3; clone_size: few
cdr3_aa: CASSLWSLRGRGYGYTF; cdr3_nt: TGTGCCAGCAGCTTATGGTCGCTCCGGGGGCGCGGCTATGGCTACACCTTC; d_call: .; v_call: TRBV7-8; j_call: TRBJ1-2; clone_size: many
cdr3_aa: CASSPTSGKSYEQYF; cdr3_nt: TGTGCCAGCAGCCCAACTAGCGGGAAGTCCTACGAGCAGTACTTC; d_call: TRBD2; v_call: TRBV3-1; j_call: TRBJ2-7; clone_size: few
cdr3_aa: CASSRVADTQYF; cdr3_nt: TGTGCCAGCAGTCGGGTGGCAGATACGCAGTATTTT; d_call: .; v_call: TRBV12-3/TRBV12-4; j_call: TRBJ2-3; clone_size: few
cdr3_aa: CSARVAGGPSTRDTQYF; cdr3_nt: TGCAGTGCTAGAGTAGCGGGGGGGCCCTCTACCAGAGATACGCAGTATTTT; d_call: TRBD2; v_call: TRBV20-1; j_call: TRBJ2-3; clone_size: .
cdr3_aa: CASSPGTGQGGYTF; cdr3_nt: TGTGCCAGCTCTCCCGGGACAGGGCAAGGCGGCTACACCTTC; d_call: TRBD1; v_call: TRBV18; j_call: TRBJ1-2; clone_size: few
cdr3_aa: CATSPRIREDEKLFF; cdr3_nt: TGTGCCACCAGCCCCCGGATAAGGGAAGATGAAAAACTGTTTTTT; d_call: .; v_call: TRBV15; j_call: TRBJ1-4; clone_size: .
cdr3_aa: CATSDLLSRGYTF; cdr3_nt: TGTGCCACCAGTGATTTGCTGTCGAGAGGCTACACCTTC; d_call: .; v_call: TRBV24-1; j_call: TRBJ1-2; clone_size: .
cdr3_aa: CASSPVSRAEQYF; cdr3_nt: TGTGCCAGCAGCCCAGTTTCGCGGGCCGAGCAGTACTTC; d_call: .; v_call: TRBV7-2; j_call: TRBJ2-7; clone_size: .
cdr3_aa: CASSSGQNEQYF; cdr3_nt: TGCGCCAGCAGCTCCGGACAGAACGAGCAGTACTTC; d_call: .; v_call: TRBV5-1; j_call: TRBJ2-7; clone_size: many
cdr3_aa: CASTAQGNTEAFF; cdr3_nt: TGCGCCAGCACCGCCCAGGGGAACACTGAAGCTTTCTTT; d_call: .; v_call: TRBV5-1; j_call: TRBJ1-1; clone_size: .
cdr3_aa: CASTTTRGARNQPQHF; cdr3_nt: TGTGCCAGCACTACCACGCGGGGAGCCCGCAATCAGCCCCAGCATTTT; d_call: .; v_call: TRBV6-2/TRBV6-3; j_call: TRBJ1-5; clone_size: .
cdr3_aa: CATSPRVRTAQETQYF; cdr3_nt: TGTGCCACCAGCCCCCGGGTGCGGACAGCACAAGAGACCCAGTACTTC; d_call: .; v_call: TRBV15; j_call: TRBJ2-5; clone_size: .
cdr3_aa: CASSSQGANYGYTF; cdr3_nt: TGTGCCAGCAGCTCCCAGGGTGCTAACTATGGCTACACCTTC; d_call: .; v_call: TRBV7-9; j_call: TRBJ1-2; clone_size: .
cdr3_aa: CASSRVPQVNEQFF; cdr3_nt: TGTGCCAGCAGTCGTGTCCCTCAGGTAAATGAGCAGTTCTTC; d_call: .; v_call: TRBV27; j_call: TRBJ2-1; clone_size: few
cdr3_aa: CASSFIWEFRAQYF; cdr3_nt: TGTGCCAGCAGCTTTATTTGGGAGTTTAGGGCCCAGTACTTC; d_call: .; v_call: TRBV7-2; j_call: TRBJ2-5; clone_size: few
cdr3_aa: CASRLLAGGASKETQYF; cdr3_nt: TGTGCCAGCAGGCTTCTAGCGGGGGGCGCTTCGAAAGAGACCCAGTACTTC; d_call: TRBD2; v_call: TRBV6-5; j_call: TRBJ2-5; clone_size: few
cdr3_aa: CASTPMDRGRVEQFF; cdr3_nt: TGTGCCAGTACTCCGATGGACAGGGGGCGCGTTGAGCAGTTCTTC; d_call: TRBD1; v_call: TRBV19; j_call: TRBJ2-1; clone_size: few
cdr3_aa: CASSLVQRVSYNEQFF; cdr3_nt: TGCGCCAGCAGCTTAGTCCAGCGGGTCTCCTACAATGAGCAGTTCTTC; d_call: .; v_call: TRBV5-1; j_call: TRBJ2-1; clone_size: many
cdr3_aa: CASSVGGGHQEQFF; cdr3_nt: TGTGCCAGCAGTGTTGGGGGAGGTCATCAGGAGCAGTTCTTC; d_call: .; v_call: TRBV7-8; j_call: TRBJ2-1; clone_size: .
cdr3_aa: CSASRGDSNSGANVLTF; cdr3_nt: TGCAGTGCTAGTAGAGGAGATTCCAACTCTGGGGCCAACGTCCTGACTTTC; d_call: .; v_call: TRBV20-1; j_call: TRBJ2-6; clone_size: .
cdr3_aa: CSVGVGGASEQYF; cdr3_nt: TGCAGCGTTGGGGTAGGGGGCGCATCCGAGCAGTACTTC; d_call: TRBD1; v_call: TRBV29-1; j_call: TRBJ2-7; clone_size: .
cdr3_aa: CASSYPGLSNEQFF; cdr3_nt: TGTGCCAGCAGTTACCCTGGACTTTCCAATGAGCAGTTCTTC; d_call: .; v_call: TRBV6-5; j_call: TRBJ2-1; clone_size: few
cdr3_aa: CSASWVGQGPSGNTIYF; cdr3_nt: TGCAGTGCTAGTTGGGTGGGACAGGGTCCATCTGGAAACACCATATATTTT; d_call: TRBD1; v_call: TRBV20-1; j_call: TRBJ1-3; clone_size: few
cdr3_aa: CASSTGQGAIYEQFF; cdr3_nt: TGTGCCAGTAGTACAGGACAGGGGGCTATCTATGAGCAGTTCTTC; d_call: TRBD1; v_call: TRBV19; j_call: TRBJ2-1; clone_size: .
cdr3_aa: CASSPEHPGVPGELFF; cdr3_nt: TGCGCCAGCAGCCCAGAACATCCCGGGGTCCCCGGGGAGCTGTTTTTT; d_call: .; v_call: TRBV4-1; j_call: TRBJ2-2; clone_size: .
cdr3_aa: CASSLMGTTTGELFF; cdr3_nt: TGTGCCAGCAGTCTCATGGGGACAACCACCGGGGAGCTGTTTTTT; d_call: .; v_call: TRBV12-3/TRBV12-4; j_call: TRBJ2-2; clone_size: few
cdr3_aa: CASSTGTVNQPQHF; cdr3_nt: TGTGCCAGCAGCACCGGGACAGTCAATCAGCCCCAGCATTTT; d_call: TRBD1; v_call: TRBV7-3; j_call: TRBJ1-5; clone_size: few
cdr3_aa: CASSPRRTGEEENQETQYF; cdr3_nt: TGTGCCAGCTCACCACGACGGACAGGGGAGGAGGAGAACCAAGAGACCCAGTACTTC; d_call: TRBD1; v_call: TRBV18; j_call: TRBJ2-5; clone_size: few
cdr3_aa: CASRGAGDKAEAFF; cdr3_nt: TGTGCCAGCAGGGGGGCAGGGGACAAAGCTGAAGCTTTCTTT; d_call: .; v_call: TRBV12-3/TRBV12-4; j_call: TRBJ1-1; clone_size: .
cdr3_aa: CASSFVDRDYNEQFF; cdr3_nt: TGTGCCAGCAGCTTCGTTGACAGAGACTACAATGAGCAGTTCTTC; d_call: .; v_call: TRBV5-6; j_call: TRBJ2-1; clone_size: .
cdr3_aa: CASSLVGRVDSPLHF; cdr3_nt: TGTGCCAGCAGCTTAGTGGGCAGGGTTGATTCACCCCTCCACTTT; d_call: .; v_call: TRBV7-2; j_call: TRBJ1-6; clone_size: .
cdr3_aa: CSARRPHGGNTEAFF; cdr3_nt: TGCAGTGCTAGACGCCCCCACGGGGGGAACACTGAAGCTTTCTTT; d_call: .; v_call: TRBV20-1; j_call: TRBJ1-1; clone_size: .